The clone carrying this TCR beta chain has a count of ten or more. Its antigen is not known. TCRdb called the 5' RACE reads again in MiXCR, with one record for every CDR3 protein. Found here are around 31,000 distinct CDR3 sequences, about 4% of them singletons; the top ten hold about 23%. The entry originates in a study of neurological immune-mediated disorders. Sorted libraries used approximately 910,000 CD4+ or CD8+ T cells. Per germline, CDR1 LNHDA and CDR2 SQIVND (reference sequence). This CDR3 is 15 amino acids long. V gave up 3 bases and J gave up 6 bases, with 15 bases separating them. Study findings and constraints: Across subjects, expanded clones had no CDR3 amino acid sequences in common, pointing to private repertoires in all groups. HTLV-1-associated myelopathy displayed the greatest TCR clonal expansion, and multiple sclerosis exhibited the smallest, lower than that of healthy controls.

The chain uses TRBV19 and TRBJ2-1, with a possible D match to TRBD2 (6 bases). The sample taken for sequencing was CD4+ T cells from blood. This sequence originates from a woman aged 40-49 years in good health. CDR3 nucleotides: TGTGCCAGTAGTATGTCTGGGGGGTTTACCAATGAGCAGTTCTTC. It yields the protein CASSMSGGFTNEQFF.